The rows below give T cell receptor beta chains drawn from one sample of a study of blood T cell repertoires in COVID-19. Using immunoSEQ multiplex PCR, the repertoire was profiled, and TCRdb retains in-frame clones only, with some absent. The repertoire consists of some 280,000 clones, with 80% to 90% occurring once and the leading ten covering 2.5% to 3.5%. The sequenced sample was peripheral blood. These receptors were taken from a young woman with active or convalescent COVID-19. Both conserved end residues are part of each CDR3. Fields, in order: J gene, D gene, clone size, V gene, CDR3 DNA, CDR3 protein. D genes are given only for firm matches. Clone size is given for some rows only: seen once, a few or many times, or a class if the clone is expanded.

TRBJ1-2	-	few	TRBV27	TGTGCCAGCAGTTTTGGCGGAGGTGGCTATGGCTACACCTTC	CASSFGGGGYGYTF
TRBJ2-3	-	-	TRBV5-3	TGTGCCAGAAGCTGTAAGCGGCGGCCAGATACGCAGTATTTT	CARSCKRRPDTQYF
TRBJ2-3	TRBD1	-	TRBV10-3	TGTGCCATCAGTGAGGGACAGGGGGATACGCAGTATTTT	CAISEGQGDTQYF
TRBJ2-3	TRBD2	-	TRBV27	TGTGCCAGCAGCTCGGCGCGGGGGGCCTTTAGCCCAGATACGCAGTATTTT	CASSSARGAFSPDTQYF
TRBJ1-2	TRBD1	-	TRBV15	TGTGCCACCAGCAGGGAAGTCCGGGACAGCGCCGGTGGCTACACCTTC	CATSREVRDSAGGYTF
TRBJ2-6	-	-	TRBV7-2	TGTGCCAGCGAAAGGAGAGACTTTGCTGGGGCCAACGTCCTGACTTTC	CASERRDFAGANVLTF
TRBJ1-3	-	-	TRBV12-3/TRBV12-4	TGTGCCAGCAGTTTAGGCGCCGGCGGGACCATATATTTT	CASSLGAGGTIYF
TRBJ1-2	-	-	TRBV7-2	TGTGCCAGCAGCTTCTCAATAACAGGGAGTGTCGGGAATGGCTACACCTTC	CASSFSITGSVGNGYTF
TRBJ1-2	TRBD1	-	TRBV7-2	TGTGCCAGCAGCTTAGGGCGGACAGGGGGTGGCTACACCTTC	CASSLGRTGGGYTF
TRBJ2-7	TRBD2	-	TRBV28	TGTGCCAGCACCATAGCCCCTAGCGGGGGGGCGAGGGAGCAGTACTTC	CASTIAPSGGAREQYF
TRBJ1-2	TRBD1	-	TRBV28	TGTGCCAGCAGTTTGGGACAGGGGGTCGGCTACACCTTC	CASSLGQGVGYTF
TRBJ2-5	-	few	TRBV19	TGTGCCAGTAGAGGGGGTGAGACCCAGTACTTC	CASRGGETQYF
TRBJ1-3	-	-	TRBV28	TGTGCCAGCCGGACAAGCTCTGGAAACACCATATATTTT	CASRTSSGNTIYF
TRBJ1-5	TRBD1	-	TRBV19	TGTGCCAGTAGTAGCTCCGGGACAGGGAATTGGGGCAATCAGCCCCAGCATTTT	CASSSSGTGNWGNQPQHF
TRBJ2-7	TRBD2	few	TRBV6-2/TRBV6-3	TGTGCCAGCAGCAAACTAGCGGGGGGGCCTTACTACGAGCAGTACTTC	CASSKLAGGPYYEQYF
TRBJ1-3	TRBD1	few	TRBV9	TGTGCCAGCAGCGTATCCAGCGGACAGGGCTCTGGAAACACCATATATTTT	CASSVSSGQGSGNTIYF
TRBJ2-7	TRBD2	-	TRBV11-2	TGTGCCAGCAGCCCTAGGGAGGGTGAGCAGTACTTC	CASSPREGEQYF
TRBJ2-7	-	few	TRBV28	TGTGCCAGCAGTGAACCGACCTGGAGCTCCTACGAGCAGTACTTC	CASSEPTWSSYEQYF
TRBJ1-2	-	-	TRBV6-5	TGTGCCAGCAGTTACTCCGCAGGGGTCACTTATGGCTACACCTTC	CASSYSAGVTYGYTF
TRBJ1-2	TRBD1	-	TRBV27	TGTGCCAGCAGTCCGGACAGGGGAAATGGCTACACCTTC	CASSPDRGNGYTF
TRBJ2-1	TRBD2	once	TRBV4-3	TGCGCCAGCAAAAGTAGGCTAGCGGACAATGAGCAGTTCTTC	CASKSRLADNEQFF
TRBJ1-2	TRBD1	-	TRBV5-1	TGCGCCAGCAGCTCGGGACAGAACGGTGACTATGGCTACACCTTC	CASSSGQNGDYGYTF
TRBJ2-1	-	-	TRBV18	TGTGCCAGCTCACCATTGGGGCGGAGCTCCTACAATGAGCAGTTCTTC	CASSPLGRSSYNEQFF
TRBJ2-1	TRBD1	-	TRBV27	TGTGCCAGCAGTTCGCCCCGGGGACAGGGAATAGGTAATGAGCAGTTCTTC	CASSSPRGQGIGNEQFF
TRBJ1-2	TRBD1	-	TRBV7-2	TGTGCCAGCAGCCCCCGACAGGGGTACTATGGCTACACCTTC	CASSPRQGYYGYTF
TRBJ2-7	-	-	TRBV5-4	TGTGCCAGCAGCTCCGACAGTTCCTACGAGCAGTACTTC	CASSSDSSYEQYF
TRBJ1-2	TRBD1	once	TRBV6-2/TRBV6-3	TGTGCCAGCAGTTACTCTGCCCGACAGGGGGACGGCTACACCTTC	CASSYSARQGDGYTF
TRBJ2-2	TRBD2	once	TRBV5-4	TGTGCCAGCAGCTTGTCGGGGGGGCCCACCGGGGAGCTGTTTTTT	CASSLSGGPTGELFF
TRBJ1-4	TRBD1	-	TRBV7-3	TGTGCCAGCAGCTTAACGGGACAGGGTAGTGAAAAACTGTTTTTT	CASSLTGQGSEKLFF
TRBJ1-2	-	-	TRBV29-1	TGCAGCGTCAGCGGGTTCTCCCCTGTTCGCGACGGCTACACCTTC	CSVSGFSPVRDGYTF
TRBJ1-5	-	-	TRBV7-2	TGTGCCAGCAGCTTAGTGTTTGGGGGGGATGATAATCAGCCCCAGCATTTT	CASSLVFGGDDNQPQHF
TRBJ2-2	TRBD1	-	TRBV15	TGTGCCACCAGCAGAGATACGGGACAGGGAGCTACCGGGGAGCTGTTTTTT	CATSRDTGQGATGELFF
TRBJ2-7	-	once	TRBV7-2	TGTGCCAGCAGCTTAGAAAGACAGTACTCCTACGAGCAGTACTTC	CASSLERQYSYEQYF
TRBJ2-2	-	-	TRBV7-2	TGTGCCAGCAGCCTACAGAGACAGAACACCGGGGAGCTGTTTTTT	CASSLQRQNTGELFF
TRBJ2-2	-	-	TRBV7-9	TGTGCCAGCAGCACCCCGGCAGGGACCGGGGAGCTGTTTTTT	CASSTPAGTGELFF
TRBJ1-1	-	-	TRBV2	TGTGCCAGCAGAAGAGACAGGAGGAACACTGAAGCTTTCTTT	CASRRDRRNTEAFF
TRBJ2-7	-	-	TRBV7-2	TGTGCCAGCAGGCAGGACTCCTACGAGCAGTACTTC	CASRQDSYEQYF
TRBJ1-5	-	-	TRBV27	TGTGCCAGCAAGTCGGCTATGGGCGGGTATAGCAATCAGCCCCAGCATTTT	CASKSAMGGYSNQPQHF
TRBJ2-1	-	-	TRBV7-2	TGTGCCAGCAGCTTAGGGACAACTTCCTACAATGAGCAGTTCTTC	CASSLGTTSYNEQFF
TRBJ2-7	-	once	TRBV5-8	TGTGCCAGCAGCTTGGGCGGTTGGGAGCAGTACTTC	CASSLGGWEQYF
TRBJ1-5	-	-	TRBV24-1	TGTGCCACCAGTGATAGTAAACAGGGTAGAGAGCCCCAGCATTTT	CATSDSKQGREPQHF
TRBJ2-1	TRBD1	-	TRBV9	TGTGCCAGCAGTGCACCGGGACAGGGGGGGAATTACAATGAGCAGTTCTTC	CASSAPGQGGNYNEQFF
TRBJ1-1	-	few	TRBV28	TGTGCCAGCAGTCGACAGCCTAGGAACACTGAAGCTTTCTTT	CASSRQPRNTEAFF
TRBJ1-6	-	once	TRBV7-2	TGTGCCAGCAGCCCCCCGGCAGGAGGGACTAGCTCCTATAATTCACCCCTCCACTTT	CASSPPAGGTSSYNSPLHF
TRBJ1-2	-	-	TRBV30	TGTGCCTGGAGTGTAGGGTTTCCGCAGGGTGGCGGCTACACCTTC	CAWSVGFPQGGGYTF
TRBJ2-1	-	-	TRBV7-9	TGTGCCAGCAGCTTTACAACCCGTCGGAGCTCCTACAATGAGCAGTTCTTC	CASSFTTRRSSYNEQFF
TRBJ1-5	-	-	TRBV19	TGTGCCAGTAGTATACAGGGCTTGGGCAATCAGCCCCAGCATTTT	CASSIQGLGNQPQHF
TRBJ1-2	TRBD1	-	TRBV4-1	TGCGCCAGCAGCCAAGAGGGGACAGAGGATGGCTACACCTTC	CASSQEGTEDGYTF
TRBJ1-3	-	once	TRBV4-1	TGCGCCAGCAGCCCTTTCCAGGTCTCTGGAAACACCATATATTTT	CASSPFQVSGNTIYF
TRBJ1-1	-	few	TRBV18	TGTGCCAGCTCACAGCAGCGGCAGGTGGACACTGAAGCTTTCTTT	CASSQQRQVDTEAFF